The rows below give T cell receptor beta chains drawn from one sample of a study of T cell repertoires in cytomegalovirus infection. TCRdb reanalysed the reads using MiXCR and keeps one entry per CDR3 protein. The profile shows some 800,000 distinct CDR3 sequences, roughly 33% of them singletons. These receptors' antigens are unknown. The sequencing used cultured CD8+ T cells from PBMCs, collected from culture after CMV antigen stimulation. These receptors all stem from a human donor in good health (CMV status not recorded). Some clones in this sample may be carry-over from other donors' samples. Both conserved end residues are part of each CDR3. The D gene is left open where the match is weak. Size tells how often a clone was seen (once, few, many) or the class of an expanded clone, and some rows leave it out.

TRBV12-3/TRBV12-4	TRBD1	TRBJ2-2	.	TGTGCCAGCAGTGCGACAGGGTACGCCGGGGAGCTGTTTTTT	CASSATGYAGELFF
TRBV10-3	.	TRBJ2-3	few	TGTGCCATCAGTGGCAGGGGAGACAGTTACACAGATACGCAGTATTTT	CAISGRGDSYTDTQYF
TRBV9	TRBD1	TRBJ1-2	few	TGTGCCAGCAGCGCCTTCGGGACAGAGGAAGGCTACACCTTC	CASSAFGTEEGYTF
TRBV7-9	TRBD2	TRBJ2-3	.	TGTGCCAGCAGATTCAGGACTAGCGGACCCACAGATACGCAGTATTTT	CASRFRTSGPTDTQYF
TRBV24-1	TRBD1	TRBJ2-1	.	TGTGCCACCCGGGACAGGGGCGTAGACAATGAGCAGTTCTTC	CATRDRGVDNEQFF
TRBV7-6	.	TRBJ2-7	.	TGTGCCAGCAGCCAGACGACCAATTACGAGCAGTACTTC	CASSQTTNYEQYF
TRBV7-9	.	TRBJ1-1	.	TGTGCCAGCAGCTTAGCGGGCGACGGCAACACTGAAGCTTTCTTT	CASSLAGDGNTEAFF
TRBV28	.	TRBJ1-1	.	TGTGCCAGCAGCCCGTGGGATCAAGATAAAGCTTTCTTT	CASSPWDQDKAFF
TRBV27	TRBD2	TRBJ2-3	few	TGTGCCAGCACCTCCAGGGGGACTAGCGCCTCAATAAGCTTCACAGATACGCAGTATTTT	CASTSRGTSASISFTDTQYF
TRBV7-8	.	TRBJ1-1	.	TGTGCCACAGGCGGCGGGCTAAGAGAAGCTTTCTTT	CATGGGLREAFF
TRBV27	.	TRBJ2-1	few	TGTGCCAGCAGTTTATTGGAAAGGGGAATCAATGAGCAGTTCTTC	CASSLLERGINEQFF
TRBV19	TRBD1	TRBJ1-1	few	TGTGCCAGTTCCGCTCTCTCCGGGACAGGGAACACTGAAGCTTTCTTT	CASSALSGTGNTEAFF
TRBV28	TRBD1	TRBJ2-1	many	TGTGCCAGCAGCTCCCCTCGCGAGGGGGCAACAAAAAATGAGCAGTTCTTC	CASSSPREGATKNEQFF
TRBV7-9	.	TRBJ1-1	.	TGTGCCAGCAGCTCCCTCCCGGGTCCCGTAGAAGCTTTCTTT	CASSSLPGPVEAFF
TRBV28	TRBD1	TRBJ2-3	many	TGTGCCAGCAGCCACGGGCTGTTTTGGACAGGGGGCAACACAGATACGCAGTATTTT	CASSHGLFWTGGNTDTQYF
TRBV7-7	TRBD1	TRBJ2-7	many	TGTGCTAGCAGCCCAGGGACAGGGGGCAAGTACGAGCAGTACTTC	CASSPGTGGKYEQYF
TRBV14	TRBD1	TRBJ1-2	.	TGTGCCAGCAGACATCTTGAGGACGGGACAGGGCTAAATGGCTACACCTTC	CASRHLEDGTGLNGYTF
TRBV4-1	TRBD1	TRBJ1-5	.	TGCGCCAGCAGCCTCATGGACAGGGCGGGTCAGCCCCAGCATTTT	CASSLMDRAGQPQHF
TRBV14	.	TRBJ2-6	.	TGTGCCAGCAGCCACTGGGACTCTGGGGCCAACGTCCTGACTTTC	CASSHWDSGANVLTF
TRBV5-5	.	TRBJ1-5	.	TGTGCCAGCAGTCCGGAGGGGGGTCAGCCCCAGCATTTT	CASSPEGGQPQHF
TRBV7-9	.	TRBJ1-1	.	TGTGCCAGCAGCGTAGAGTGGAACACTGAAGCTTTCTTT	CASSVEWNTEAFF
TRBV19	.	TRBJ2-6	.	TGTGCCAGTACAGGTTACTCTGGGGCCAACGTCCTGACTTTC	CASTGYSGANVLTF
TRBV28	TRBD2	TRBJ2-1	.	TGTGCCAGCAGCTTTAGCGGGGGGACCCCCTACAATGAGCAGTTCTTC	CASSFSGGTPYNEQFF
TRBV5-1	TRBD1	TRBJ1-1	.	TGCGCCAGCCTACCTTGGGAGGGGGCGGGCACTGAAGCTTTCTTT	CASLPWEGAGTEAFF
TRBV4-1	.	TRBJ1-1	few	TGCGCCAGCAGCCATCACCCTCCGGGAGTCACTGAAGCTTTCTTT	CASSHHPPGVTEAFF
TRBV7-3	TRBD2	TRBJ2-1	few	TGTGCCAGCAGCCTAGCGGGGGGGCCGTTTTACAATGAGCAGTTCTTC	CASSLAGGPFYNEQFF
TRBV5-5	.	TRBJ2-3	.	TGTGCCAGCAGCCTCCGGGACACTCGCACAGATACGCAGTATTTT	CASSLRDTRTDTQYF
TRBV12-3/TRBV12-4	.	TRBJ2-5	.	TGTGCCAGCAGGATCTGGGTCGAAGAGACCCAGTACTTC	CASRIWVEETQYF
TRBV7-9	TRBD1	TRBJ2-7	few	TGTGCCAGCAGCTCCTGGGACAGGCCCTACGAGCAGTACTTC	CASSSWDRPYEQYF
TRBV6-5	TRBD2	TRBJ2-7	few	TGTGCCAGCAGAAGTCCCGGGACTAGCGGGACGTCCTACGAGCAGTACTTC	CASRSPGTSGTSYEQYF
TRBV7-6	TRBD2	TRBJ2-5	many	TGTGCCAGCAGTTCACTTAGTTTGGCTAGCGGGGGCCTGTACCAAGAGACCCAGTACTTC	CASSSLSLASGGLYQETQYF
TRBV12-3/TRBV12-4	.	TRBJ2-7	many	TGTGCCAGCAGCGCCTCCTACGAGCAGTACTTC	CASSASYEQYF
TRBV6-6	.	TRBJ1-1	few	TGTGCCAGCAGAAGGGGCAGCGGGGGCAGGCAGAACACTGAAGCTTTCTTT	CASRRGSGGRQNTEAFF
TRBV19	.	TRBJ2-7	few	TGTGCCAGTAGTATCGCAGGGTATGGGGGGAACTACGAGCAGTACTTC	CASSIAGYGGNYEQYF
TRBV15	TRBD1	TRBJ2-1	few	TGTGCCACCAGCAGCCCTGGACAGGGGCGCTACAATGAGCAGTTCTTC	CATSSPGQGRYNEQFF
TRBV7-2	.	TRBJ1-2	.	TGTGCCAGCAGCTTACGAGACATCAAATACGATGGCTACACCTTC	CASSLRDIKYDGYTF
TRBV19	.	TRBJ2-5	once	TGTGCCAGTAGTTTCGGACTCCAAGACCAGTACTTC	CASSFGLQDQYF
TRBV6-2/TRBV6-3	.	TRBJ1-1	.	TGTGCCAGCAGTTACGCCCGAGGGATGGGGACTGAAGCTTTCTTT	CASSYARGMGTEAFF
TRBV4-2	.	TRBJ1-3	.	TGTGCCAGCAGCCCTAAGACAGGAACCTCTGGAAACACCATATATTTT	CASSPKTGTSGNTIYF
TRBV9	.	TRBJ2-1	.	TGTGCCAGCAGCCCGACCCCCGGGGGTGAGCAGTTCTTC	CASSPTPGGEQFF
TRBV27	.	TRBJ2-2	.	TGTGCCAGCAGTTTACTTACAGGGTACACCGGGGAGCTGTTTTTT	CASSLLTGYTGELFF
TRBV7-6	TRBD1	TRBJ1-2	.	TGTGCCAGCAGCCCATCGACAGGGGCGTCTAGCTATGGCTACACCTTC	CASSPSTGASSYGYTF
TRBV6-6	TRBD1	TRBJ2-1	.	TGTGCCAGCAGCACAGGGGTGGGGTGGGAGCAGTTCTTC	CASSTGVGWEQFF
TRBV12-3/TRBV12-4	.	TRBJ2-3	many	TGTGCCAGCAGCTCTCCGGATACGCAGTATTTT	CASSSPDTQYF
TRBV7-8	.	TRBJ2-5	.	TGTGCCAGCAGCTTAGCGTGGGTGGTCCAAGAGACCCAGTACTTC	CASSLAWVVQETQYF
TRBV27	.	TRBJ2-1	few	TGTGCCAGCAGTACATTCGGGACCGCCTCTGAGCAGTTCTTC	CASSTFGTASEQFF
TRBV11-1	TRBD1	TRBJ2-7	.	TGTGCCAGCACCACAGGGGGCGCGTTTTCCTACGAGCAGTACTTC	CASTTGGAFSYEQYF
TRBV7-9	TRBD1	TRBJ2-1	.	TGTGCCAGCAGCGATGACCGGGACAGGGCCCACAATGAGCAGTTCTTC	CASSDDRDRAHNEQFF
TRBV2	.	TRBJ2-7	.	TGTGCCAGCGTTCAGGGAACCGAGCAGTACTTC	CASVQGTEQYF